The 23 T cell receptor beta chains given below trace back to one sample, sequenced in a study of CD8 T cells in Susac syndrome. When the RNA was reverse transcribed, random hexamers were used with an input of roughly 0.45 to 1 ug. Via MiXCR, TCRdb re-called the immunoSEQ multiplex PCR reads, giving one row per CDR3 protein. The sample holds more than 65,000 distinct CDR3 sequences; just under 95% are singletons and the top ten take about 0.6%. What was sequenced was CD8+ T cells from PBMCs. The receptor source for this set is a human donor with multiple sclerosis.

This rearrangement joins TRBV25-1 to TRBJ2-3; 7 bases match TRBD2. Per germline, CDR1 MGHDK and CDR2 SYGVNS. J gave up 6 bases and V 3 bases, and 12 bases lay outside the gene matches. This CDR3 region has 16 residues. The CDR3 DNA reads as TGTGCCAGCAGTGATCCGGGACTACACGCGGGGGATACGCAGTATTTT. As protein: CASSDPGLHAGDTQYF.

The gene calls are TRBV27 and TRBJ1-1, with D perhaps TRBD1 (5 bases). The CDR3 extends over 12 amino acids. CDR1 and CDR2 (germline): MNHEY, SMNVEV (reference sequence). V dropped 6 bases and J dropped 11 bases, with 16 bases sitting between them. Written as DNA, the CDR3 is TGTGCCAGCAGCCCAACCGGGGCGCAGGCTTTCTTT. Translating it yields CASSPTGAQAFF.

The rearrangement links TRBV14 to TRBJ2-1, with 9 bases that match TRBD2. The CDR3 extends over 17 amino acids. V lost 9 bases to trimming and J lost 3 bases; unmatched junction nucleotides: 15. Germline values: CDR1 SGHDN, CDR2 FVKESK. The CDR3 DNA is TGTGCCAGTCTTCCGGGACTAGCCCTGAGCGGCTACAATGAGCAGTTCTTC. Translated, it gives CASLPGLALSGYNEQFF.

J is TRBJ2-1 and V is TRBV2; 14 bases are shared with TRBD2. Germline trimming cut 6 bases from V and 3 bases from J; bases unmatched to any gene: 1. Germline-derived CDR1 and CDR2 are SNHLY and FYNNEI. This CDR3 spans 15 amino acids. CDR3 amino acids: CASRGLAGDYNEQFF. As DNA, the CDR3 is TGTGCCAGCAGGGGACTAGCGGGAGACTACAATGAGCAGTTCTTC.

This clonotype has a handful of counts. The chain couples TRBV5-1 to TRBJ2-7; D not certain. The CDR3 covers 14 residues. CDR1 SGHRS and CDR2 YFSETQ come from the germline V gene. Trimming left V 0 bases short and J 0 bases short, with 7 bases between. CDR3 loop: CASSLDGASYEQYF. CDR3 sequence (DNA): TGCGCCAGCAGCTTGGATGGAGCCTCCTACGAGCAGTACTTC.

This chain connects TRBV11-2 to TRBJ2-2, with D tentatively TRBD1 (5 bases). Trimming left V 2 bases short and J 1 base short, with 8 bases between. CDR3 length: 15 residues. CDR1 SGHAT and CDR2 FQNNGV come from the germline V gene. CDR3 sequence reads: CASSLSGMNTGELFF. In nucleotides, the CDR3 is TGTGCCAGCAGCTTATCAGGGATGAACACCGGGGAGCTGTTTTTT.

The rearrangement uses TRBV20-1 and TRBJ2-3, with no clear D. The V gene's germline CDR1 is DFQATT and CDR2 SNEGSKA (reference sequence). V lost 1 base to trimming and J lost 6 bases, with 5 bases between them. CDR3 length: 11 amino acids. CDR3 in amino acids: CSARAADTQYF. The DNA of the CDR3 is TGCAGTGCTAGAGCGGCGGATACGCAGTATTTT.

V usage is TRBV7-9 and J usage is TRBJ1-2; 10 bases are shared with TRBD1. The CDR3 is 14 amino acids. The V gene's germline CDR1 is SEHNR and CDR2 FQNEAQ (reference sequence). Trimming cost V 7 bases and J 5 bases; bases outside gene matches: 7. The CDR3 sequence: CASIGDRGTYGYTF. The CDR3 nucleotides are TGTGCCAGCATCGGGGACAGGGGAACGTATGGCTACACCTTC.

This chain links TRBV4-2 with TRBJ2-1, with D perhaps matching TRBD1 or TRBD2 (5 bases each). Germline CDR1 reads LGHNA; CDR2 reads YNFKEQ. V shed 0 bases and J shed 4 bases, with 19 bases lying between them. The CDR3 runs to 18 residues. This chain's CDR3 is CASSQEGDLGPMYNEQFF. CDR3 in DNA: TGTGCCAGCAGCCAAGAGGGGGATCTGGGGCCTATGTACAATGAGCAGTTCTTC.

This sequence joins TRBV7-9 and TRBJ1-4; no reliable D call. Germline CDR1 is SEHNR and CDR2 is FQNEAQ (reference sequence). The CDR3 length is 14 residues. V was trimmed by 4 bases and J by 7 bases, leaving 13 bases between them. CDR3 protein: CASSSQLSGEKLFF. The CDR3 nucleotides read TGTGCCAGCAGCTCCCAGCTCTCGGGTGAAAAACTGTTTTTT.

This sequence joins TRBV29-1 and TRBJ1-2; perhaps TRBD1 as D (5 bases). Trimming took off 7 bases at V and 12 bases at J, with 12 bases between the two ends. The CDR3 is 9 residues long. Germline assignment: CDR1 SQVTM and CDR2 ANQGSEA. CDR3 DNA sequence: TGCAGCGGGGGGTCGGAGAACACCTTC. Its translation: CSGGSENTF.

The chain links TRBV7-8 to TRBJ1-4; D gene unclear. Germline assignment: CDR1 SGHVS and CDR2 FQNEAQ. CDR3 size: 15 residues. V dropped 4 bases and J dropped 8 bases, with 17 bases sitting between them. CDR3 DNA: TGTGCCAGCAGCTCCCTAACTGGGAATAGAGAAAAACTGTTTTTT. Its translation: CASSSLTGNREKLFF. Together with reference TRBV7-8 and TRBJ1-4, the CDR3 gives the full variable domain: GAGVSQSPRYKVAKRGQDVALRCDPISGHVSLFWYQQALGQGPEFLTYFQNEAQLDKSGLPSDRFFAERPEGSVSTLKIQRTQQEDSAVYLCASSSLTGNREKLFFGSGTQLSVL.

The chain links TRBV7-9 to TRBJ1-4; tentative D call: TRBD1 (5 bases). CDR1 and CDR2 (germline): SEHNR, FQNEAQ (reference sequence). V was cut by 1 base and J by 8 bases, with 8 bases left in between. The CDR3 totals 13 residues. CDR3 sequence: CASSLVTAEKLFF. As DNA, the CDR3 is TGTGCCAGCAGCTTAGTGACAGCCGAAAAACTGTTTTTT.

The V call is TRBV29-1, the J call TRBJ2-3; D possibly corresponds to TRBD2 (6 bases). This CDR3 comprises 15 residues. V was clipped by 4 bases and J by 0 bases, with 14 bases between them. The germline gives CDR1 SQVTM, CDR2 ANQGSEA. CDR3 region: CSVVGIAASTDTQYF. CDR3 DNA: TGCAGCGTTGTGGGTATAGCGGCTAGCACAGATACGCAGTATTTT.

V gene TRBV25-1 combines with J gene TRBJ2-1; the D is unclear. The CDR3 loop spans 12 amino acids. Germline loops: CDR1 MGHDK, CDR2 SYGVNS. Trimming pared 2 bases from V and 9 bases from J, leaving 8 bases between. The DNA of the CDR3 is TGTGCCAGCAGTGAAGTGGGCCCTGAGCAGTTCTTC. Its translation: CASSEVGPEQFF.

This clonotype has only one observation. This chain links TRBV23-1 with TRBJ2-2; the D gene is possibly TRBD2 (7 bases). TRBV23-1 is annotated as an ORF whose role is uncertain. The CDR3 loop spans 16 amino acids. V lost 2 bases, J lost 7 bases, and 17 bases lay in between. CDR3 sequence (DNA): TGCGCCAGCAGTCAACCTCACTCGGGGGGCGGCGGGGAGCTGTTTTTT. Translated: CASSQPHSGGGGELFF.

The chain has TRBV6-1 and TRBJ1-2; D not resolved. Germline CDR1 is MNHNS and CDR2 is SASEGT. V was clipped by 6 bases and J by 3 bases, with 11 bases between them. The CDR3 length is 13 residues. The CDR3 DNA reads TGTGCCAGCAGGGAGCATGGAGACTATGGCTACACCTTC. This encodes CASREHGDYGYTF.

CDR3 coding DNA: TGTGCCAGCAGCTCCGATATAAGACAGGAAGGTTCACCCCTCCACTTT. It is translated as CASSSDIRQEGSPLHF. The V call is TRBV7-8, the J call TRBJ1-6; D is perhaps TRBD1 (6 bases). V was trimmed by 4 bases and J by 9 bases, leaving 19 bases between them. Germline CDR1 reads SGHVS; CDR2 reads FQNEAQ. There are 16 residues in the CDR3.

The sample holds a few counts of this clonotype. This chain joins TRBV14 and TRBJ2-1; D not certain. V shed 6 bases and J shed 8 bases, with 14 bases lying between them. The CDR3 contains 13 residues. Germline CDR1 SGHDN, CDR2 FVKESK. The CDR3 loop is CASSSGPIDEQFF. In DNA, the CDR3 is TGTGCCAGCAGTTCCGGACCGATCGATGAGCAGTTCTTC.

This chain joins TRBV5-4 and TRBJ1-1; D is undetermined. The CDR3 loop spans 13 amino acids. Germline CDR1 reads SGHNT; CDR2 reads YYREEE (reference sequence). Deletions cut 5 bases from V and 4 bases from J, with 12 bases between. This chain's CDR3 is CASSGPKGTEAFF. CDR3 in DNA: TGTGCCAGCAGTGGTCCGAAAGGCACTGAAGCTTTCTTT.

J is TRBJ2-6 and V is TRBV9; tentative D call: TRBD1 (6 bases). The CDR3 length is 17 residues. Germline V CDR1 and CDR2: SGDLS, YYNGEE. V was trimmed by 4 bases and J by 0 bases, leaving 14 bases between them. The DNA for the CDR3 is TGTGCCAGCAGCACCCGGACAGACCTCTCTGGGGCCAACGTCCTGACTTTC. Translated: CASSTRTDLSGANVLTF.

The chain couples TRBV7-9 to TRBJ2-3; D perhaps matches TRBD2 (5 bases). V lost 1 base and J 0 bases, leaving 11 bases between the germline ends. The CDR3 runs 16 residues. CDR1 SEHNR and CDR2 FQNEAQ come from the germline V gene (reference sequence). CDR3 sequence reads: CASSLGASISTDTQYF. The CDR3 DNA sequence: TGTGCCAGCAGCTTAGGGGCTAGCATCAGCACAGATACGCAGTATTTT.

The gene calls are TRBV20-1 and TRBJ2-1, with 9 bases fitting TRBD2. Germline loops: CDR1 DFQATT, CDR2 SNEGSKA (reference sequence). The CDR3 sequence is 16 residues long. The V segment lost 2 bases and the J segment 3 bases; nucleotides outside the gene matches: 8. The chain's CDR3 is CSARLSTSGDYNEQFF. The CDR3 nucleotides read TGCAGTGCTAGACTTTCGACTAGCGGAGACTACAATGAGCAGTTCTTC.